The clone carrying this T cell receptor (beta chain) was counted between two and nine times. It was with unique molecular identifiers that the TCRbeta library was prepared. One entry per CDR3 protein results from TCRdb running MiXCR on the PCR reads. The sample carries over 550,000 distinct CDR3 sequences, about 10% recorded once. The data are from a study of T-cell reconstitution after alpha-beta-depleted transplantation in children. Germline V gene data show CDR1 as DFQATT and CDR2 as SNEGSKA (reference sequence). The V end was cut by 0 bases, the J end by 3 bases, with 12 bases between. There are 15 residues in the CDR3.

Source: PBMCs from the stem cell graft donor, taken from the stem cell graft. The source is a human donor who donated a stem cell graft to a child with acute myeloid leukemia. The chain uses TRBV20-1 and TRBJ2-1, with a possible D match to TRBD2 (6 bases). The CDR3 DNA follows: TGCAGTGCTAGAGAATTGCGGAGGGGCTACAATGAGCAGTTCTTC. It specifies CSARELRRGYNEQFF.